The present TCR beta chain was sequenced within a study of T cells expressing NK-cell markers. Study context: Serological testing identified most of the eight sequenced donors as HCMV-seropositive and one as seronegative.

The authors made TCR beta cDNA libraries by 5'RACE template switching. This switching added a universal primer site and UMIs. TCRdb reprocessed the 5' RACE reads and stores each CDR3 protein as one record, lacking DNA. The sample yields 200,000 to 300,000 distinct CDR3 sequences, of which the top ten take up 0.39%. The CDR3 is 13 amino acids. Germline CDR1 and CDR2: SQVTM and ANQGSEA. Notes on this clonotype: Its specificity is not known.

Study observations and caveats: NKG2C+ dominant clonotype frequencies in over 5 donors were about 1.0-8% of CD8+ T cells. Certain NKG2C+ T cell clones were expanded, and their HCMV specificity remained unclear.

Sequenced: blood T cells: a sorted CD56 or NKG2C T cell subset, CD4+ or CD8+ T cells, or bulk PBMC T cells (not recorded which). V is TRBV29-1 and J is TRBJ2-3; with no DNA, the TCRdb D assignment of TRBD2 cannot be verified. This clonotype was sampled from a man aged 18-30 years in good health. The CDR3 reads CSVLSGRADGQYF.